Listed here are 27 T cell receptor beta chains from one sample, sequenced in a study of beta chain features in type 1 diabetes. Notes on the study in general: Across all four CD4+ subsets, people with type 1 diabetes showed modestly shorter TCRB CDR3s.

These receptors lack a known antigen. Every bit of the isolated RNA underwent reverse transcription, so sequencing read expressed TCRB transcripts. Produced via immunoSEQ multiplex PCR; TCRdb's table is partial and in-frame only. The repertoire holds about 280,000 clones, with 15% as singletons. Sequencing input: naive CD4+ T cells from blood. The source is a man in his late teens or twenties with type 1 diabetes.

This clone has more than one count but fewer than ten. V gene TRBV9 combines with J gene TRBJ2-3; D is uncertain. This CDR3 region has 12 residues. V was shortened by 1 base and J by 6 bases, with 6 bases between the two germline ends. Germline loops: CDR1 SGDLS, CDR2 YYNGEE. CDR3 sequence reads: CASSVTSDTQYF. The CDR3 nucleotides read TGTGCCAGCAGCGTAACATCGGATACGCAGTATTTT.

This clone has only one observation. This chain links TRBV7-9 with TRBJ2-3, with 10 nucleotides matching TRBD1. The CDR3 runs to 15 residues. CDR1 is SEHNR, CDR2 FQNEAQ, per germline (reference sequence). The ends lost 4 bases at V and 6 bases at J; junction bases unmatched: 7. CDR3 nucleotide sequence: TGTGCCAGCAGCTCAAGACAGGGGGCGGAGGATACGCAGTATTTT. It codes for CASSSRQGAEDTQYF.

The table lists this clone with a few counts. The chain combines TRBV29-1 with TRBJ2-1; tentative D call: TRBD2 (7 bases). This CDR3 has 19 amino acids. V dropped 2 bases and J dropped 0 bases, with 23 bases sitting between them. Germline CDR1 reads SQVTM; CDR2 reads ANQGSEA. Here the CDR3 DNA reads TGCAGCGTTGAACGGCTTGGGGGGGCGCAGGGAAGCTCCTACAATGAGCAGTTCTTC. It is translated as CSVERLGGAQGSSYNEQFF.

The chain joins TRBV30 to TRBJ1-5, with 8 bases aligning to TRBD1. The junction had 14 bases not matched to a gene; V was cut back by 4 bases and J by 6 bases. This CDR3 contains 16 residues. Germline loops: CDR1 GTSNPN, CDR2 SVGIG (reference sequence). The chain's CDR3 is CAWTISGGQGGQPQHF. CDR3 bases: TGTGCCTGGACCATATCCGGTGGACAGGGCGGTCAGCCCCAGCATTTT. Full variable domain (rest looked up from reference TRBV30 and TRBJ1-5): SQTIHQWPATLVQPVGSPLSLECTVEGTSNPNLYWYRQAAGRGLQLLFYSVGIGQISSEVPQNLSASRPQDRQFILSSKKLLLSDSGFYLCAWTISGGQGGQPQHFGDGTRLSIL.

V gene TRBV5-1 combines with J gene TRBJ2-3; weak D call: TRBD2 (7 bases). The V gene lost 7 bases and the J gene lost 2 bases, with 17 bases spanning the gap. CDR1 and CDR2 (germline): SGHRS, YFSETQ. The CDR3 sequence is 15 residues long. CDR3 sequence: CASRLKGDYTDTQYF. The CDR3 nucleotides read TGCGCCAGCCGGCTGAAGGGGGACTACACAGATACGCAGTATTTT.

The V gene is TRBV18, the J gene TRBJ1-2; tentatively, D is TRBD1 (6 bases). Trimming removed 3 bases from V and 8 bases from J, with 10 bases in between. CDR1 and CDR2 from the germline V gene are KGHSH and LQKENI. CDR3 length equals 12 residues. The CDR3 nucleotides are TGTGCCAGCTCACCCGCAGGGGACGGCTACACCTTC. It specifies CASSPAGDGYTF. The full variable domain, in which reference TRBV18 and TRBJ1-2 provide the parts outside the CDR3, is NAGVMQNPRHLVRRRGQEARLRCSPMKGHSHVYWYRQLPEEGLKFMVYLQKENIIDESGMPKERFSAEFPKEGPSILRIQQVVRGDSAAYFCASSPAGDGYTFGSGTRLTVV.

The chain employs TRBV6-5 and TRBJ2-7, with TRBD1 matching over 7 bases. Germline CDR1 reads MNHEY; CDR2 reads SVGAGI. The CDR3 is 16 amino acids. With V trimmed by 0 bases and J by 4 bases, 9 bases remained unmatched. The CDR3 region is CASSYSLPGQSYEQYF. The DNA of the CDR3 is TGTGCCAGCAGTTACTCCCTACCGGGACAGTCTTACGAGCAGTACTTC.

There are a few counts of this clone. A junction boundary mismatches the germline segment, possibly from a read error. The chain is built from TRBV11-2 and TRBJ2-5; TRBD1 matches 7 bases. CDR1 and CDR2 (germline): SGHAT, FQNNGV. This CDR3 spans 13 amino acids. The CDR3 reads CASSLDRAKTQYF. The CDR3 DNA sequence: TGTGCCAGCAGCCTAGACAGGGCTAAGACCCAGTACTTC.

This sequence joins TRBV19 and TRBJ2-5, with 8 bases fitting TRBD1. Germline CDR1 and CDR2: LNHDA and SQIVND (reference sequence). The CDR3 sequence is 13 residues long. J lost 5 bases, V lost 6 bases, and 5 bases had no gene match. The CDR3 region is CASSPRGPETQYF. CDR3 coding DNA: TGTGCCAGTAGCCCCAGGGGGCCGGAGACCCAGTACTTC. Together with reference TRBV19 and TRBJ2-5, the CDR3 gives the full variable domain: DGGITQSPKYLFRKEGQNVTLSCEQNLNHDAMYWYRQDPGQGLRLIYYSQIVNDFQKGDIAEGYSVSREKKESFPLTVTSAQKNPTAFYLCASSPRGPETQYFGPGTRLLVL.

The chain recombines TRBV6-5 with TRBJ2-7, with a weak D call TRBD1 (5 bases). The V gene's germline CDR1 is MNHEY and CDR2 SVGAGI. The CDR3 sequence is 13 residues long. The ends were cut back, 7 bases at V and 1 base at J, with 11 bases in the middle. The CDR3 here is CASNAAGSYEQYF. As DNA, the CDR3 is TGTGCCAGCAACGCGGCAGGGTCCTACGAGCAGTACTTC.

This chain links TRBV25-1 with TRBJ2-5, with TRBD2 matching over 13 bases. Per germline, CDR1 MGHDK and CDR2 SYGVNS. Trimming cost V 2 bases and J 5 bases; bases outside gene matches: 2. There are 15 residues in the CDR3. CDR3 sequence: CASSETSGRVETQYF. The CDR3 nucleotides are TGTGCCAGCAGTGAAACTAGCGGGAGGGTGGAGACCCAGTACTTC.

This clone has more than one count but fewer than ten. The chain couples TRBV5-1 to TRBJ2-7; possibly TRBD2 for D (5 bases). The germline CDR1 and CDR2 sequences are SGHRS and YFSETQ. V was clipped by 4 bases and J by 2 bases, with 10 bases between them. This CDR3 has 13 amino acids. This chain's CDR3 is CASSPTTTYEQYF. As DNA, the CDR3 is TGCGCCAGCAGCCCGACTACAACCTACGAGCAGTACTTC. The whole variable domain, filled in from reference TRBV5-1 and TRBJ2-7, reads KAGVTQTPRYLIKTRGQQVTLSCSPISGHRSVSWYQQTPGQGLQFLFEYFSETQRNKGNFPGRFSGRQFSNSRSEMNVSTLELGDSALYLCASSPTTTYEQYFGPGTRLTVT.

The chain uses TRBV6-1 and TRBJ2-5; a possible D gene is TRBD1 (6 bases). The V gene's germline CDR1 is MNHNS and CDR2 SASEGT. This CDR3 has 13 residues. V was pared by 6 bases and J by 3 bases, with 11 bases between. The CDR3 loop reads CASREGVEETQYF. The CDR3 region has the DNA TGTGCCAGCAGAGAGGGGGTTGAAGAGACCCAGTACTTC.

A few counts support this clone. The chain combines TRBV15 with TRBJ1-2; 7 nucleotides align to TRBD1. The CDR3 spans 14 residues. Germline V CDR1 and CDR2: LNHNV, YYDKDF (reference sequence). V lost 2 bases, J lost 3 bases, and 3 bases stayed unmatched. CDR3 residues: CATSRLGTDYGYTF. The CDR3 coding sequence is TGTGCCACCAGCAGATTAGGGACAGACTATGGCTACACCTTC.

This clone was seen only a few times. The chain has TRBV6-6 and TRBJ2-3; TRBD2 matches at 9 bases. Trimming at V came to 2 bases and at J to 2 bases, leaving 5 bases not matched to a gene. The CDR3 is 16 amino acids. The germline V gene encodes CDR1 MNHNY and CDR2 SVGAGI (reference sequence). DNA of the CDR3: TGTGCCAGCAGTTACCCAGCGGGGGGATTCACAGATACGCAGTATTTT. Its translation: CASSYPAGGFTDTQYF.

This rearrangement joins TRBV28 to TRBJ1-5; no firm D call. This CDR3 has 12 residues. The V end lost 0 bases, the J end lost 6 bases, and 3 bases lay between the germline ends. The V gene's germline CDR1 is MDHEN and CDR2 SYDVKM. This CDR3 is CASSLWSQPQHF. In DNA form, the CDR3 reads TGTGCCAGCAGTTTATGGAGTCAGCCCCAGCATTTT.

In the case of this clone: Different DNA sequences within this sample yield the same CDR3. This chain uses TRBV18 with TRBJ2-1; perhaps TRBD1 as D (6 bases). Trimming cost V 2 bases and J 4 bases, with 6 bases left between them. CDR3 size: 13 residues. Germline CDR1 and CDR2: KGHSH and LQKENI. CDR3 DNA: TGTGCCAGCTCACCAACAGGGTACAATGAGCAGTTCTTC. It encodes CASSPTGYNEQFF.

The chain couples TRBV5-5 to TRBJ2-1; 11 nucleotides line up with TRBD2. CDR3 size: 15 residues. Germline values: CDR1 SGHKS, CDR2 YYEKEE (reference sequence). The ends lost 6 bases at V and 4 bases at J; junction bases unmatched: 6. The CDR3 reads CASTSTSGAYNEQFF. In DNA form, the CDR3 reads TGTGCCAGCACCTCGACTAGCGGGGCTTACAATGAGCAGTTCTTC.

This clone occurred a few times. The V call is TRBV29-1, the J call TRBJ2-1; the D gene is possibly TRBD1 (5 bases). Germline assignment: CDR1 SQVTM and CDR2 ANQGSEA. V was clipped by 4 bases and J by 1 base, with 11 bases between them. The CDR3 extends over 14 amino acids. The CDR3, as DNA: TGCAGCGTTGTGTCAGGGTCGTCCTACAATGAGCAGTTCTTC. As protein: CSVVSGSSYNEQFF.

The CDR3 DNA is TGTGCCAGCTCGAGAGAGGGCAATCAGCCCCAGCATTTT. It is translated as CASSREGNQPQHF. The chain carries TRBV2 and TRBJ1-5; D not certain. CDR1 and CDR2 (germline): SNHLY, FYNNEI. The V gene lost 8 bases and the J gene lost 2 bases, with 10 bases spanning the gap. The CDR3 runs 13 residues.

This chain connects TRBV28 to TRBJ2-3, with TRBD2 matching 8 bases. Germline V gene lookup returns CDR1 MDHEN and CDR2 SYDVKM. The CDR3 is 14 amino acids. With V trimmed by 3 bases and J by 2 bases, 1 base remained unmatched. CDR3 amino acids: CASSLRGATDTQYF. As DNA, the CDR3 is TGTGCCAGCAGTTTGCGGGGGGCCACAGATACGCAGTATTTT.

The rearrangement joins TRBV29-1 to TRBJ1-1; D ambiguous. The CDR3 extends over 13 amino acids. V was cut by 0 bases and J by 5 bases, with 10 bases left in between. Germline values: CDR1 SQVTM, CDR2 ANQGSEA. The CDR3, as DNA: TGCAGCGTTGAAGATCCAGGAGGTACTGAAGCTTTCTTT. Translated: CSVEDPGGTEAFF. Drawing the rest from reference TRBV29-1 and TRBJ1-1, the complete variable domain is SAVISQKPSRDICQRGTSLTIQCQVDSQVTMMFWYRQQPGQSLTLIATANQGSEATYESGFVIDKFPISRPNLTFSTLTVSNMSPEDSSIYLCSVEDPGGTEAFFGQGTRLTVV.

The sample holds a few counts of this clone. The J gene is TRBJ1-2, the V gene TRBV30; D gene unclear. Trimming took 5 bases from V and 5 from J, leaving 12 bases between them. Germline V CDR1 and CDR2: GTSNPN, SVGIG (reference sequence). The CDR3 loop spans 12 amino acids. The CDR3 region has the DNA TGTGCCTGGGCCCTCCGGGATTATGGCTACACCTTC. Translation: CAWALRDYGYTF.

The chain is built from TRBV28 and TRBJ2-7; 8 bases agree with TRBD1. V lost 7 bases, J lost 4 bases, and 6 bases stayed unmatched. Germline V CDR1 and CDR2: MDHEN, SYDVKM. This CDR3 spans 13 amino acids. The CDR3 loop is CASNPGQAYEQYF. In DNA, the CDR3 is TGTGCCAGCAATCCGGGACAGGCTTACGAGCAGTACTTC.

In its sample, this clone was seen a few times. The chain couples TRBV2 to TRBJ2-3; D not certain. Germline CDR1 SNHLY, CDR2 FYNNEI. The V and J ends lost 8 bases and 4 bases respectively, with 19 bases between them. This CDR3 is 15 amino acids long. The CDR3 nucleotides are TGTGCCAGCCGCGAAGTTTTTGCCACTTCAGATACGCAGTATTTT. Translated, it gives CASREVFATSDTQYF.

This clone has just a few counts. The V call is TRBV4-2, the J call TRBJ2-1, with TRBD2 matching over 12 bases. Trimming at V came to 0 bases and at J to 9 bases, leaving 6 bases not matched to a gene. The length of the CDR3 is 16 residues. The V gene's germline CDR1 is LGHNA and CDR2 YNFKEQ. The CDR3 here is CASSQEASGGALEQFF. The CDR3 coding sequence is TGTGCCAGCAGCCAAGAGGCTAGCGGGGGGGCCCTTGAGCAGTTCTTC.

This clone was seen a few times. CDR3 sequence: CASSQRGGNTEAFF. The CDR3 DNA reads TGTGCCAGCAGCCAACGGGGGGGGAACACTGAAGCTTTCTTT. The V gene is TRBV14, the J gene TRBJ1-1, with a weak D call TRBD1 (5 bases). Trimming took 2 bases from V and 1 from J, leaving 8 bases between them. The CDR3 runs to 14 residues. CDR1 is SGHDN and CDR2 is FVKESK in the germline V gene.